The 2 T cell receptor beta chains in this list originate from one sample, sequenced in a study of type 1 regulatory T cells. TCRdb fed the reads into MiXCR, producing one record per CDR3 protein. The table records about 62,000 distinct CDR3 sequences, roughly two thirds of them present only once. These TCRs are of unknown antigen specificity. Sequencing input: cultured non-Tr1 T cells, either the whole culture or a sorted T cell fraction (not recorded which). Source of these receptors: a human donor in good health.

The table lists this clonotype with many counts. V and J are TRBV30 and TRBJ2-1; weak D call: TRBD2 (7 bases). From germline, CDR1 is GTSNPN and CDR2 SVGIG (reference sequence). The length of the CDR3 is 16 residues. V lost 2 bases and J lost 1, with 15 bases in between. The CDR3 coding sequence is TGTGCCTGGAGTCGCGGGGGCAGGGCGTCCTACAATGAGCAGTTCTTC. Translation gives CAWSRGGRASYNEQFF.

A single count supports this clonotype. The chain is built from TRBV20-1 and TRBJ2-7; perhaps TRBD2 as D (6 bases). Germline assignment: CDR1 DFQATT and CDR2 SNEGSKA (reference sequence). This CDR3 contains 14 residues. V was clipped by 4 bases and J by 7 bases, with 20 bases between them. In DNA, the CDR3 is TGCAGTGCTAAACTCGGGGGAGACCTGCGGGAGCAGTACTTC. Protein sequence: CSAKLGGDLREQYF.